The sample holds a few counts of the clone carrying this T cell receptor (beta chain). What it binds is not known. The CDR3 length is 13 residues. Trimming left V 4 bases short and J 5 bases short, with 11 bases between. CDR1 and CDR2 (germline): SEHNR, FQNEAQ (reference sequence). The data were obtained in a study of beta chain features in type 1 diabetes. As for the study in general: Cell yields, gender and age were similar in healthy donors and patients. General study findings and limits: At VDJ recombination sites, type 1 diabetes patients had fewer insertions and more deleted nucleotides. Type 1 diabetes patients had moderately but significantly shorter TCRB CDR3s in all four CD4+ subsets. Relative to healthy donors, patients appeared to have naive, central memory and Treg TCRB repertoires that were more similar.

Since all of the isolated RNA was reverse transcribed, expressed TCRB transcripts were what got sequenced. This table comes from immunoSEQ multiplex PCR, and its TCRdb copy is limited to in-frame clones, with some not included. Of around 250,000 clones listed, approximately 14% are singletons. Sorted populations were all over 95% pure. The receptor was isolated from a man younger than 40 with type 1 diabetes. The sequencing input was naive CD4+ T cells from blood. The chain has TRBV7-9 and TRBJ2-5; possibly TRBD2 for D (5 bases). CDR3 amino acids: CASSWAAVETQYF. As DNA, the CDR3 is TGTGCCAGCAGCTGGGCAGCGGTGGAGACCCAGTACTTC.